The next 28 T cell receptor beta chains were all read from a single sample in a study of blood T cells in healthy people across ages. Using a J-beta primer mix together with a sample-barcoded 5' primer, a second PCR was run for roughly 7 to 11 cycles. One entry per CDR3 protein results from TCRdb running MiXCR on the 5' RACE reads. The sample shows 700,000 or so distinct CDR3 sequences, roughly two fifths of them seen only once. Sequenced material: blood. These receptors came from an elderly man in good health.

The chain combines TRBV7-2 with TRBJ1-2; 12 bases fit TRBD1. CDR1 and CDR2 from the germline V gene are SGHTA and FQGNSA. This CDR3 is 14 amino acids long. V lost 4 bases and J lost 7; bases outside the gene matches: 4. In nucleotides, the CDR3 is TGTGCCAGCAGCTCGGGACAGGGGGCAATTGGCTACACCTTC. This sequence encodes CASSSGQGAIGYTF.

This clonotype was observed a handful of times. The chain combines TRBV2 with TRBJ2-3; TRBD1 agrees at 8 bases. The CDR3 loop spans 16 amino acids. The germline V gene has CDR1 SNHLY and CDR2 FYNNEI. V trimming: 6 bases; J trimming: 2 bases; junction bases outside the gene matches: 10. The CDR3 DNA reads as TGTGCCAGCAGCCTCGGACAGGGTCCTTACACAGATACGCAGTATTTT. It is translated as CASSLGQGPYTDTQYF.

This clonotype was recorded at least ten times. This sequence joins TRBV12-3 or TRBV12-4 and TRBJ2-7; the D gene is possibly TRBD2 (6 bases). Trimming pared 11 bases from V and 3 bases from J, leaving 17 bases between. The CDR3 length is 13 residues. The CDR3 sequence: CARTWQGGYEQYF. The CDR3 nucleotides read TGTGCCCGTACGTGGCAGGGAGGCTACGAGCAGTACTTC.

CDR3 DNA: TGTGCCAGCAGTTACTCTTCTGGGGGGCTGAATGGCTACACCTTC. Translated: CASSYSSGGLNGYTF. The gene calls are TRBV6-5 and TRBJ1-2, with D possibly TRBD1 on 6 matching bases. This CDR3 has 15 residues. V lost 0 bases and J lost 6, with 14 bases in between. CDR1 and CDR2 from the germline V gene are MNHEY and SVGAGI.

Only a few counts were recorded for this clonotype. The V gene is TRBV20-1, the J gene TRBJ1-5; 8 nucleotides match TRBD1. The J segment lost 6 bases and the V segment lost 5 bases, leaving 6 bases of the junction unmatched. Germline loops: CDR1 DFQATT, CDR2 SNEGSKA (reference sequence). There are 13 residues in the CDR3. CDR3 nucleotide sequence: TGCAGTGCTGCCAGGGGGCAGGTTCAGCCCCAGCATTTT. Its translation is CSAARGQVQPQHF.

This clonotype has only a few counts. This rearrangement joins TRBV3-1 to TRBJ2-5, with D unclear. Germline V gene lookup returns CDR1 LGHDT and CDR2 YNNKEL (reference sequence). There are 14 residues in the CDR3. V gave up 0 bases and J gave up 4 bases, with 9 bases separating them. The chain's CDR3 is CASSQELQGETQYF. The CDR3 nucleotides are TGTGCCAGCAGCCAAGAGCTCCAAGGAGAGACCCAGTACTTC.

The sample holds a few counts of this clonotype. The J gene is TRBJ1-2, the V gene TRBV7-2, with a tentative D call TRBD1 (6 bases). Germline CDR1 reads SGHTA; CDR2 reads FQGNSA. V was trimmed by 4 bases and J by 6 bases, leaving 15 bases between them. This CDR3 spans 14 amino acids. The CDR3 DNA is TGTGCCAGCAGCTCCCTAGGACGGGACAATGGCTACACCTTC. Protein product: CASSSLGRDNGYTF.

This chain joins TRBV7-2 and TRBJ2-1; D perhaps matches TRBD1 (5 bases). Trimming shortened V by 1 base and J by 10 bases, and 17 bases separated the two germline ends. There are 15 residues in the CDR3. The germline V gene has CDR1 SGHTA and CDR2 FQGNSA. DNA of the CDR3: TGTGCCAGCAGCTTAGACCAGGGCCGGGCGAGGGAGCAGTTCTTC. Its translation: CASSLDQGRAREQFF.

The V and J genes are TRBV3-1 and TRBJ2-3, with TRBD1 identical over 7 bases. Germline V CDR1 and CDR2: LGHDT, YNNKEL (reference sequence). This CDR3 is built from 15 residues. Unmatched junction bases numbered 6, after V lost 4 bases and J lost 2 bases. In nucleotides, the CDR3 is TGTGCCAGCAGCCTTATGGGACAGACCACAGATACGCAGTATTTT. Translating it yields CASSLMGQTTDTQYF.

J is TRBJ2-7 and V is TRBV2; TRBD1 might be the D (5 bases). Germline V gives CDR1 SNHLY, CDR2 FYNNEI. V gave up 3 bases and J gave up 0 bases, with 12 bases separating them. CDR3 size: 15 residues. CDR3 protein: CASSEARTLSYEQYF. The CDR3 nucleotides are TGTGCCAGCAGTGAGGCCAGGACACTCTCCTACGAGCAGTACTTC.

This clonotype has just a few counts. For the CDR3, the DNA is TGCGCCAGCAGCCAAGATTCCTCCCGCCGGACAGATACGCAGTATTTT. Amino acids: CASSQDSSRRTDTQYF. The chain recombines TRBV4-3 with TRBJ2-3; no reliable D call. CDR1 is LGHNA and CDR2 is YSLEER in the germline V gene. V lost 0 bases, J lost 3 bases, and 13 bases lay in between. This CDR3 contains 16 residues.

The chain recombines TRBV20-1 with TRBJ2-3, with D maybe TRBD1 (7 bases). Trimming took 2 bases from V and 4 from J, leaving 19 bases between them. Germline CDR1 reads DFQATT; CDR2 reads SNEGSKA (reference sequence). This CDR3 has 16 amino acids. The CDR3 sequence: CSARHQGGISPDTQYF. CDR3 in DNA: TGCAGTGCTAGACATCAGGGGGGTATCTCCCCAGATACGCAGTATTTT.

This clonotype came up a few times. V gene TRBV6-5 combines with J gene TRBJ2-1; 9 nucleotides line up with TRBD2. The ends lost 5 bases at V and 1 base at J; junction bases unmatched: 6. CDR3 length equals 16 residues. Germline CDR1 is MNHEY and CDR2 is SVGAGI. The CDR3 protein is CASSPISGGSYNEQFF. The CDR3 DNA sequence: TGTGCCAGCAGTCCCATAAGCGGGGGGTCCTACAATGAGCAGTTCTTC.

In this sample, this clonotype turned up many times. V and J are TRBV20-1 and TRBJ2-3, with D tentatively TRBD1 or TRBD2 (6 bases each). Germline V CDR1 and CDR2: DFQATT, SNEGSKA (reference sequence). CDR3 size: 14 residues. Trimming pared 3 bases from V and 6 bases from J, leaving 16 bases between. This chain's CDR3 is CSARSVGAGDTQYF. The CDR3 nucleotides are TGCAGTGCTAGGAGTGTGGGGGCGGGGGATACGCAGTATTTT.

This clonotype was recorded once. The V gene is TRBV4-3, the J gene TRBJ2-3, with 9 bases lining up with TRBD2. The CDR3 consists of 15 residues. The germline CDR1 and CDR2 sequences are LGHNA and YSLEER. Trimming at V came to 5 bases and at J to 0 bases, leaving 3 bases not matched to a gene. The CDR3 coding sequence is TGCGCCAGCAGCTCTAGCGGGAAAAGCACAGATACGCAGTATTTT. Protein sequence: CASSSSGKSTDTQYF.

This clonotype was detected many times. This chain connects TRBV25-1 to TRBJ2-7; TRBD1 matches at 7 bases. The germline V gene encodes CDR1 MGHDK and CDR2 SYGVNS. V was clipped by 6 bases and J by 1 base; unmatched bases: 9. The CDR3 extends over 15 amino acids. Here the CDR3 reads CASRPPTGVSYEQYF. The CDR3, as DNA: TGTGCCAGCAGGCCCCCAACAGGGGTATCCTACGAGCAGTACTTC.

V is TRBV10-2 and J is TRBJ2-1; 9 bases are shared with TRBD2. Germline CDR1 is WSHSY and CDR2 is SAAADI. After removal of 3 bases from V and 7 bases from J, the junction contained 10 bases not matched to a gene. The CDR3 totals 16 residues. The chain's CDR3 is CASSDDDWTSANEQFF. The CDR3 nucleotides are TGCGCCAGCAGTGATGATGACTGGACTAGCGCGAATGAGCAGTTCTTC.

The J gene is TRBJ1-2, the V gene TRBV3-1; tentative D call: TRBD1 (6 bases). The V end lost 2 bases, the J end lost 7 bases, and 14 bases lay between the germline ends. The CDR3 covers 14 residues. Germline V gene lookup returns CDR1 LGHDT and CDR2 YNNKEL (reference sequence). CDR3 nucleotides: TGTGCCAGCAGCCAAAGTGCCAGGGGCATTGGCTACACCTTC. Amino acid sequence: CASSQSARGIGYTF.

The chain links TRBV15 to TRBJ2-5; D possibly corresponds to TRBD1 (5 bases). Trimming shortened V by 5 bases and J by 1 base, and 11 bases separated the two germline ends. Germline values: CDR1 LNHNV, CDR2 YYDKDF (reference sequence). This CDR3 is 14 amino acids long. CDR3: CATSRDSVQETQYF. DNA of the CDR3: TGTGCCACCAGCCGCGACAGCGTCCAAGAGACCCAGTACTTC.

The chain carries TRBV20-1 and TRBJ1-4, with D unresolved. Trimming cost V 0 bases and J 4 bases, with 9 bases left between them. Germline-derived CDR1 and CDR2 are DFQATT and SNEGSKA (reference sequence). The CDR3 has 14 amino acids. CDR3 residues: CSARDPRFNEKLFF. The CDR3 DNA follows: TGCAGTGCTAGAGACCCCCGGTTTAATGAAAAACTGTTTTTT.

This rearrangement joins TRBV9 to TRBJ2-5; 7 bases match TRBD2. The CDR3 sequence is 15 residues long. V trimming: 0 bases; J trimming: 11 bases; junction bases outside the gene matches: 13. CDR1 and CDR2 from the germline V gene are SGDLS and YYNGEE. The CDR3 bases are TGTGCCAGCAGCGTAGGGACTAGTCGGGTTGATGAGCAGTACTTC. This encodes CASSVGTSRVDEQYF.

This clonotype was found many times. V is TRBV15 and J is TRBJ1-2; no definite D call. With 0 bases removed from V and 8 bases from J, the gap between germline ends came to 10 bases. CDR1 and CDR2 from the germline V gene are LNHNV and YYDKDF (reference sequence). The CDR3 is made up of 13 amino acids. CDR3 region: CATSRDLESGYTF. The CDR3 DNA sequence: TGTGCCACCAGCAGAGACCTAGAGTCCGGCTACACCTTC. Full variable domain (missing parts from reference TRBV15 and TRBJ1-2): DAMVIQNPRYQVTQFGKPVTLSCSQTLNHNVMYWYQQKSSQAPKLLFHYYDKDFNNEADTPDNFQSRRPNTSFCFLDIRSPGLGDTAMYLCATSRDLESGYTFGSGTRLTVV.

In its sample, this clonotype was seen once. The CDR3: CSVEGDTSYNEQFF. The CDR3 coding sequence is TGCAGCGTTGAGGGGGACACCTCCTACAATGAGCAGTTCTTC. The chain has TRBV29-1 and TRBJ2-1; a weak D match, TRBD1 (6 bases). V lost 3 bases to trimming and J lost 0 bases, with 9 bases between them. Germline V gene lookup returns CDR1 SQVTM and CDR2 ANQGSEA. The CDR3 is 14 residues long.

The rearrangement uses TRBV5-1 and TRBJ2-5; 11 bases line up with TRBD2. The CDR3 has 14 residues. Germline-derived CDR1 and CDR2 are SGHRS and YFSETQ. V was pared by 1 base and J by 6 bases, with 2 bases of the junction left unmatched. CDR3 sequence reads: CASSLTSGRQTQYF. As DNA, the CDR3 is TGCGCCAGCAGCTTGACTAGCGGGAGACAGACCCAGTACTTC.

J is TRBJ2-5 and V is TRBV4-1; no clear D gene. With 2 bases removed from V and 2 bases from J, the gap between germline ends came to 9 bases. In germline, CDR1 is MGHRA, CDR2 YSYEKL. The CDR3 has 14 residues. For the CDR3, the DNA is TGCGCCAGCAGCCAAAGGGAAACACAAGAGACCCAGTACTTC. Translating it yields CASSQRETQETQYF.

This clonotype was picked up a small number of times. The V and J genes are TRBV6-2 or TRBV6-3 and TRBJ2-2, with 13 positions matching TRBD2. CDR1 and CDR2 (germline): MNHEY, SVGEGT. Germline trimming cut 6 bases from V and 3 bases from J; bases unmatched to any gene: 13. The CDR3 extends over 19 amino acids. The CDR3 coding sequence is TGTGCCAGCAGAGACCTCGGACTAGCGGGAGCTGGGTACACCGGGGAGCTGTTTTTT. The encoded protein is CASRDLGLAGAGYTGELFF.

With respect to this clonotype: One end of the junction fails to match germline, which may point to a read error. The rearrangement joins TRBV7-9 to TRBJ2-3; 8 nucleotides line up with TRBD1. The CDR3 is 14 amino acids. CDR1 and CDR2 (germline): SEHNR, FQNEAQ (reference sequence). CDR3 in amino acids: CASSNRQGTATQYF. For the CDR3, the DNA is TGTGCCAGCAGCAACCGACAGGGGACAGCTACGCAGTATTTT.

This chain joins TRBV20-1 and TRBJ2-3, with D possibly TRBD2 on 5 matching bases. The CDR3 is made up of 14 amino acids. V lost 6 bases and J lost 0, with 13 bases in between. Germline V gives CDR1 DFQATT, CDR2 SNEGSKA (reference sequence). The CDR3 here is CSADGESSTDTQYF. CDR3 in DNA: TGCAGTGCAGACGGGGAATCTAGCACAGATACGCAGTATTTT.